This passage covers 13 T cell receptor beta chains from one sample sequenced in a study of blood T cell repertoires in COVID-19. TCRdb's copy holds only in-frame clones and misses some; the assay was immunoSEQ multiplex PCR. The sample lists about 270,000 clones, under 90% occurring once. The sample taken for sequencing was peripheral blood. The receptors derive from a woman under 30 with acute or convalescent COVID-19.

V is TRBV6-5 and J is TRBJ1-1, with D tentatively TRBD1 (6 bases). This CDR3 spans 15 amino acids. CDR1 MNHEY and CDR2 SVGAGI come from the germline V gene. Trimming took off 2 bases at V and 6 bases at J, with 16 bases between the two ends. The CDR3 sequence is CASSYGGGAGAEAFF. CDR3 sequence (DNA): TGTGCCAGCAGTTACGGCGGGGGGGCGGGTGCTGAAGCTTTCTTT.

The J gene is TRBJ1-1, the V gene TRBV3-1 (or the pseudogene TRBV3-2); D not certain. Germline CDR1 reads LGHDT; CDR2 reads YNNKEL (reference sequence). CDR3 length equals 13 residues. The V and J ends lost 3 bases and 1 base respectively, with 6 bases between them. The CDR3 sequence is CASSQSRNTEAFF. The CDR3 DNA reads TGTGCCAGCAGCCAGTCCAGGAACACTGAAGCTTTCTTT.

CDR3 in amino acids: CASSLVLNSNQPQHF. The DNA for the CDR3 is TGTGCCAGCAGCTTAGTACTGAATAGCAATCAGCCCCAGCATTTT. The V call is TRBV7-2, the J call TRBJ1-5, with unresolved D. Germline V gene data show CDR1 as SGHTA and CDR2 as FQGNSA. Between the trimmed V and J ends, which lost 1 base and 0 bases, there was a span of 7 bases. The CDR3 loop spans 15 amino acids.

This clone has only a few counts. The rearrangement links TRBV19 to TRBJ2-7, with 10 bases identical to TRBD1. The CDR3 length is 16 residues. V was pared by 3 bases and J by 2 bases, with 7 bases of the junction left unmatched. Germline V CDR1 and CDR2: LNHDA, SQIVND (reference sequence). CDR3 DNA sequence: TGTGCCAGTAGTATTCCCGGGACAGGGGCCACCTACGAGCAGTACTTC. Encoded protein: CASSIPGTGATYEQYF.

The gene calls are TRBV3-1 (or the pseudogene TRBV3-2) and TRBJ2-1, with 9 bases matching TRBD2. J gave up 5 bases and V 3 bases, and 5 bases lay outside the gene matches. The CDR3 has 15 residues. Germline lookup yields CDR1 LGHDT and CDR2 YNNKEL (reference sequence). DNA for the CDR3: TGTGCCAGCAGCCATGTGACTAGCGGCAACAATGAGCAGTTCTTC. Translating gives CASSHVTSGNNEQFF.

The chain recombines TRBV7-2 with TRBJ2-5; 9 nucleotides match TRBD1. The assigned J gene may be wrong: the sequence end matches TRBJ2-7 better. This CDR3 contains 16 residues. Germline V CDR1 and CDR2: SGHTA, FQGNSA. The CDR3 spells CASSFPGTGSSYEQYF. CDR3 sequence (DNA): TGTGCCAGCAGCTTTCCCGGGACAGGGAGCTCCTACGAGCAGTACTTC.

V and J are TRBV23-1 and TRBJ2-2; TRBD1 aligns across 7 bases. Being an ORF, TRBV23-1 has a function that is uncertain. The CDR3 is 15 residues long. With V trimmed by 2 bases and J by 8 bases, 8 bases remained unmatched. CDR3 in DNA: TGCGCCAGCAGTCAAAGTGGCAGGGGGAATGGGGAGCTGTTTTTT. Its protein is CASSQSGRGNGELFF.

The V gene is TRBV6-5, the J gene TRBJ2-7; D unresolved. The germline gives CDR1 MNHEY, CDR2 SVGAGI. Trimming pared 7 bases from V and 3 bases from J, leaving 13 bases between. The CDR3 is made up of 13 amino acids. The CDR3, as DNA: TGTGCCAGCAACCCGCCCGGTAGCTACGAGCAGTACTTC. Translating gives CASNPPGSYEQYF.

V and J are TRBV5-6 and TRBJ2-2; D is unclear. The CDR3 is 14 amino acids. The germline gives CDR1 SGHDT, CDR2 YYEEEE. V dropped 1 base and J dropped 6 bases, with 10 bases sitting between them. The CDR3 reads CASSLLGPPGELFF. CDR3 sequence (DNA): TGTGCCAGCAGCTTGCTCGGTCCTCCCGGGGAGCTGTTTTTT.

The chain combines TRBV7-2 with TRBJ2-7; no clear D. The V end lost 2 bases, the J end lost 0 bases, and 5 bases lay between the germline ends. Looked up from germline, CDR1 is SGHTA and CDR2 is FQGNSA. There are 13 residues in the CDR3. The CDR3 loop is CASSLHGSYEQYF. The CDR3 DNA follows: TGTGCCAGCAGCTTACACGGCTCCTACGAGCAGTACTTC.

V is TRBV9 and J is TRBJ1-2, with TRBD1 matching 7 bases. CDR3 length: 15 amino acids. V dropped 0 bases and J dropped 3; count of bases not matched to a gene: 5. CDR1 is SGDLS, CDR2 YYNGEE, per germline. This chain's CDR3 is CASSVGSGGDYGYTF. DNA for the CDR3: TGTGCCAGCAGCGTAGGGTCAGGGGGAGACTATGGCTACACCTTC.

The chain recombines TRBV7-2 with TRBJ1-1, with D uncertain. Germline V gene sequence: CDR1 SGHTA, CDR2 FQGNSA. This CDR3 contains 15 residues. Between the trimmed V and J ends, which lost 7 bases and 5 bases, there was a span of 20 bases. As DNA, the CDR3 is TGTGCCAGCACCTCGTGGGAGGGCGCAAGGACTGAAGCTTTCTTT. Its protein is CASTSWEGARTEAFF. Looking up the rest from reference TRBV7-2 and TRBJ1-1 gives the full variable domain: GAGVSQSPSNKVTEKGKDVELRCDPISGHTALYWYRQSLGQGLEFLIYFQGNSAPDKSGLPSDRFSAERTGGSVSTLTIQRTQQEDSAVYLCASTSWEGARTEAFFGQGTRLTVV.

This clone has just a few counts. The chain has TRBV14 and TRBJ2-7; TRBD2 agrees at 12 bases. The germline gives CDR1 SGHDN, CDR2 FVKESK. After removal of 4 bases from V and 5 bases from J, the junction contained 3 bases not matched to a gene. The CDR3 consists of 14 residues. In DNA form, the CDR3 reads TGTGCCAGCAGCCTTACTAGCGGGAGGAACGAGCAGTACTTC. This encodes CASSLTSGRNEQYF.